This T cell receptor beta chain was sequenced for a study of shared clonotypes between healthy human individuals. Broader study findings: Estimated richness was generally greater in naive than memory subsets. Among four donors, approximately 5.4% of naive CD4 clonotypes were found in common. Measured sharing among donors was expected to vary with sequencing depth.

The data were produced by immunoSEQ multiplex PCR, yet TCRdb's version contains in-frame clones alone and is incomplete. This sample yields 2 million to 2.5 million clones, of which about 95% are seen a single time; about 1.1% belongs to the top ten. Remarks on this clone: Its antigen is not known.

V was pared by 5 bases and J by 6 bases, with 8 bases between. The CDR3 is made up of 12 amino acids. The germline CDR1 and CDR2 sequences are SGHVS and FQNEAQ. CD45RO-negative, CCR7-positively selected cells formed the naive CD8 fraction, excluding terminally differentiated effector memory CD45RA+ cells. The chain is built from TRBV7-8 and TRBJ2-1; unclear D gene. Sample: naive CD8+ T cells sorted from blood. The sequence came from a man aged 18-30 years in good health. The CDR3 DNA is TGTGCCAGCAGCAGTTCGAGCAATGAGCAGTTCTTC. Its translation is CASSSSSNEQFF.